Listed here are 21 T cell receptor beta chains from one sample, sequenced in a study of response to subunit inactivated influenza vaccine. TCRdb called the RT-PCR reads again in MiXCR, with one record for every CDR3 protein. The sample lists about 540,000 distinct CDR3 sequences; approximately 14% were seen once. Sequencing was performed on PBMCs from blood, taken roughly 12 days after vaccination. The receptors shown here come from a man between 45 and 60 years old who received an inactivated influenza vaccine.

This clonotype was counted between two and nine times. The V gene is TRBV5-6, the J gene TRBJ2-3; D gene ambiguous. The length of the CDR3 is 13 residues. Germline V lookup: CDR1 SGHDT, CDR2 YYEEEE. The V end lost 4 bases, the J end lost 5 bases, and 11 bases lay between the germline ends. CDR3 loop: CASSDGALDTQYF. As DNA, the CDR3 is TGTGCCAGCAGCGACGGAGCGTTAGATACGCAGTATTTT.

The sample holds a few counts of this clonotype. This chain connects TRBV2 to TRBJ2-5; 10 positions agree with TRBD2. Per germline, CDR1 SNHLY and CDR2 FYNNEI. The CDR3 sequence is 14 residues long. V shed 7 bases and J 1 base; nucleotides not matched to a gene: 3. The chain's CDR3 is CASKLAGTQETQYF. The CDR3 DNA sequence: TGTGCCAGCAAACTAGCGGGGACCCAAGAGACCCAGTACTTC.

This chain joins TRBV6-2 or TRBV6-3 and TRBJ2-2, with 7 bases identical to TRBD2. Per germline, CDR1 MNHEY and CDR2 SVGEGT. V lost 7 bases, J lost 3 bases, and 11 bases stayed unmatched. The CDR3 covers 16 residues. The CDR3 DNA follows: TGTGCCAGCACCGACGGGGGGTCATCGTACACCGGGGAGCTGTTTTTT. Residues: CASTDGGSSYTGELFF.

This clonotype was seen a few times. The rearrangement joins TRBV4-1 to TRBJ2-5; 7 nucleotides line up with TRBD1. The CDR3 runs to 15 residues. Germline assignment: CDR1 MGHRA and CDR2 YSYEKL. With 1 base clipped from V and 7 bases from J, the junction kept 9 bases outside the gene matches. CDR3 DNA: TGCGCCAGCAGCCAAGGAGGGACAGCCGCTGGGACCCAGTACTTC. This encodes CASSQGGTAAGTQYF.

This clonotype was found many times. The rearrangement joins TRBV20-1 to TRBJ2-5; no firm D call. The V gene lost 2 bases and the J gene lost 2 bases, with 9 bases spanning the gap. CDR1 DFQATT and CDR2 SNEGSKA come from the germline V gene (reference sequence). There are 13 residues in the CDR3. CDR3 sequence reads: CSARRFIQETQYF. CDR3 sequence (DNA): TGCAGTGCTAGACGGTTTATTCAAGAGACCCAGTACTTC.

This clonotype was observed a handful of times. This chain links TRBV7-9 with TRBJ2-7; 16 bases agree with TRBD2. CDR1 and CDR2 from the germline V gene are SEHNR and FQNEAQ (reference sequence). The CDR3 length is 17 residues. Germline trimming cut 5 bases from V and 1 base from J; bases unmatched to any gene: 5. Written as DNA, the CDR3 is TGTGCCAGCAGCCCAGGGACTAGCGGGAGGGAATCCTACGAGCAGTACTTC. Residues: CASSPGTSGRESYEQYF.

V usage is TRBV28 and J usage is TRBJ2-7; 8 nucleotides line up with TRBD2. This CDR3 has 14 amino acids. CDR1 is MDHEN, CDR2 SYDVKM, per germline. Germline trimming cut 7 bases from V and 4 bases from J; bases unmatched to any gene: 9. The CDR3 coding sequence is TGTGCCAGCATGCAGGGCGGGAGGTTGTACGAGCAGTACTTC. It encodes CASMQGGRLYEQYF.

The V call is TRBV20-1, the J call TRBJ2-3; 7 nucleotides align to TRBD1. Germline lookup yields CDR1 DFQATT and CDR2 SNEGSKA (reference sequence). Germline trimming cut 6 bases from V and 2 bases from J; bases unmatched to any gene: 14. This CDR3 contains 16 residues. CDR3 sequence (DNA): TGCAGTGCCCAAGACCCCCAGGGGGTCCTCACAGATACGCAGTATTTT. It encodes CSAQDPQGVLTDTQYF.

This clonotype was seen a few times. The gene calls are TRBV28 and TRBJ2-7; TRBD1 might be the D (5 bases). The germline V gene encodes CDR1 MDHEN and CDR2 SYDVKM. V shed 11 bases and J shed 7 bases, with 21 bases lying between them. The CDR3 runs 13 residues. The CDR3 region has the DNA TGTGCCTCTATATCCGGGCTCCCAGGGGAGCAGTACTTC. Encoded protein: CASISGLPGEQYF.

The CDR3 is CASSALTGFIDSPLHF. The CDR3 nucleotides are TGTGCCAGCAGCGCCTTGACAGGGTTTATTGATTCACCCCTCCACTTT. V usage is TRBV7-8 and J usage is TRBJ1-6; TRBD1 matches at 7 bases. J was trimmed by 8 bases and V by 5 bases; bases with no gene match: 12. Per the germline V gene, CDR1 is SGHVS and CDR2 is FQNEAQ. This CDR3 is built from 16 residues.

This clonotype came up many times. This chain uses TRBV10-3 with TRBJ1-1, with D possibly being TRBD1 (5 bases). This CDR3 contains 13 residues. V gave up 3 bases and J gave up 4 bases, with 9 bases separating them. Germline CDR1 reads ENHRY; CDR2 reads SYGVKD. Here the CDR3 DNA reads TGTGCCATCAGTGAAGTGGGGGGCACTGAAGCTTTCTTT. This sequence encodes CAISEVGGTEAFF.

This clonotype has a count of ten or more. The V gene is TRBV12-3 or TRBV12-4, the J gene TRBJ2-2, with 8 bases identical to TRBD2. The CDR3 runs to 15 residues. J gave up 0 bases and V 5 bases, and 2 bases lay outside the gene matches. The CDR3, as DNA: TGTGCCAGCAGTAGAGCGGGAGCGAACACCGGGGAGCTGTTTTTT. It specifies CASSRAGANTGELFF.

The rearrangement links TRBV20-1 to TRBJ2-4; possibly TRBD2 for D (7 bases). Germline CDR1 and CDR2: DFQATT and SNEGSKA (reference sequence). Deletions cut 2 bases from V and 2 bases from J, with 16 bases between. CDR3 length equals 16 residues. The chain's CDR3 is CSARRGGGSPKNIQYF. The CDR3 region has the DNA TGCAGTGCTAGACGCGGGGGCGGGAGTCCCAAAAACATTCAGTACTTC.

V gene TRBV6-5 combines with J gene TRBJ2-6; a possible D gene is TRBD1 (5 bases). With 5 bases removed from V and 2 bases from J, the gap between germline ends came to 13 bases. Germline values: CDR1 MNHEY, CDR2 SVGAGI. The CDR3 is made up of 16 amino acids. This CDR3 is CASSLLSGTGANVLTF. As DNA, the CDR3 is TGTGCCAGCAGTCTACTTTCAGGGACTGGGGCCAACGTCCTGACTTTC.

The sample holds a few counts of this clonotype. This rearrangement joins TRBV7-9 to TRBJ1-1; 8 bases match TRBD1. Germline CDR1 reads SEHNR; CDR2 reads FQNEAQ (reference sequence). The V gene end was trimmed by 4 bases and the J gene end by 5 bases; junction bases not matched to a gene: 6. The CDR3 is made up of 14 amino acids. CDR3 in DNA: TGTGCCAGCAGCTCCTCGACAGGGGTTACTGAAGCTTTCTTT. Amino acids: CASSSSTGVTEAFF.

Points on this clonotype: One end of the junction is discordant with germline, which a read error may explain. V gene TRBV7-8 combines with J gene TRBJ1-5; 8 bases match TRBD1. This CDR3 contains 15 residues. Germline lookup yields CDR1 SGHVS and CDR2 FQNEAQ. Here the CDR3 reads CASTLRQGNNQPQHF. The CDR3 region has the DNA TGTGCCAGCACCTTAAGACAGGGGAACAATCAGCCCCAGCATTTT.

This clonotype occurred a few times. The chain recombines TRBV28 with TRBJ2-5, with D unclear. This CDR3 has 11 amino acids. Trimming pared 3 bases from V and 12 bases from J, leaving 11 bases between. Germline CDR1 and CDR2: MDHEN and SYDVKM. The chain's CDR3 is CASSFGSQEYF. CDR3 DNA sequence: TGTGCCAGCAGTTTTGGTTCTCAGGAGTACTTC.

The chain is built from TRBV15 and TRBJ2-5; tentatively, D is TRBD2 (5 bases). V lost 0 bases, J lost 3 bases, and 8 bases lay in between. This CDR3 is built from 14 residues. The germline gives CDR1 LNHNV, CDR2 YYDKDF (reference sequence). The CDR3 is CATSRDLAKETQYF. The CDR3 DNA sequence: TGTGCCACCAGCAGAGATTTAGCGAAAGAGACCCAGTACTTC.

This clonotype has ten or more counts. This chain links TRBV5-1 with TRBJ2-1; D is ambiguous. This CDR3 contains 13 residues. Germline V CDR1 and CDR2: SGHRS, YFSETQ. Trimming removed 1 base at V and 3 bases at J, with 5 bases between. The CDR3 loop reads CASSLLDYNEQFF. DNA of the CDR3: TGCGCCAGCAGCTTGCTAGACTACAATGAGCAGTTCTTC.

The sample holds a few counts of this clonotype. A much larger clone lies one base from this, so it may be a read error. The V call is TRBV5-1, the J call TRBJ2-3; a weak D match, TRBD1 (5 bases). Trimming shortened V by 0 bases and J by 2 bases, and 7 bases separated the two germline ends. This CDR3 comprises 14 residues. Looked up from germline, CDR1 is SGHRS and CDR2 is YFSETQ. Here the CDR3 DNA reads TGCGCCAGCAGCTTGGACAGGCTCACAGATACGCAGTATTTT. Translating gives CASSLDRLTDTQYF. The variable domain in full, with the rest retrieved from reference TRBV5-1 and TRBJ2-3, is KAGVTQTPRYLIKTRGQQVTLSCSPISGHRSVSWYQQTPGQGLQFLFEYFSETQRNKGNFPGRFSGRQFSNSRSEMNVSTLELGDSALYLCASSLDRLTDTQYFGPGTRLTVL.

The chain uses TRBV6-2 or TRBV6-3 and TRBJ2-2, with TRBD2 identical over 7 bases. The CDR3 runs 15 residues. CDR1 MNHEY and CDR2 SVGEGT come from the germline V gene. With V trimmed by 4 bases and J by 4 bases, 6 bases remained unmatched. CDR3 DNA: TGTGCCAGCAGTTCCACTAGCGTCAGCACCGGGGAGCTGTTTTTT. It codes for CASSSTSVSTGELFF.